The T cell receptor (beta chain) under discussion was sequenced for a study of Tregs in tolerant kidney transplant recipients. Study-wide results and caveats: Tregs expanded with activated donor B cells seemed most donor-specific. Few patients were studied, so findings need validation in larger groups. No direct test of biological reproducibility was done here.

With regard to this clone: What it recognizes is unknown.

TCRdb's copy holds only in-frame clones and misses some; the assay was immunoSEQ multiplex PCR. The sample has about 94,000 clones, more than 85% seen once. The CDR3 is 18 amino acids. The V gene end was trimmed by 3 bases and the J gene end by 0 bases; junction bases not matched to a gene: 15. CDR1 is GTSNPN and CDR2 is SVGIG in the germline V gene (reference sequence). Unstimulated regulatory T cells (CD4+CD25+CD127-), CD4+CD25- non-regulatory cells, CD4 and CD8 cells were FACS-sorted from thawed PBMCs. The receptor's source is a human donor who received a combined kidney and bone marrow transplant. The rearrangement uses TRBV30 and TRBJ2-3; the match to TRBD1 covers 7 bases. The specimen comprised CD4+ T cells from blood, sampled before the transplant. DNA of the CDR3: TGTGCCTGGAGGAGACCGTGGACAGGTAGCTATAGCACAGATACGCAGTATTTT. It yields the protein CAWRRPWTGSYSTDTQYF.